This TCR beta chain was sequenced in a study of blood T cell repertoires in COVID-19. The wider study: Sources were T cells, B-cell-depleted T cells, or PBMCs; the material itself was cDNA or gDNA.

Trimming removed 5 bases from V and 12 bases from J, with 20 bases in between. This CDR3 contains 14 residues. The germline CDR1 and CDR2 sequences are MRHNA and SNTAGT. Authors' data handling: Nucleated cell number was recorded as an estimate derived from reference gene primer amplification. Profiling relied on immunoSEQ multiplex PCR, and the TCRdb table lists in-frame clones only, not all of them. D and trimming were read from the DNA, whereas the V and J calls and clone size are those reported in that table. Here the sample spans approximately 61,000 clones, about 90% being singletons. The receptor was derived from a human donor in a cohort sampled during active COVID-19. Source material: peripheral blood. The J gene is TRBJ2-1, the V gene TRBV6-4; D perhaps matches TRBD1 (5 bases). As DNA, the CDR3 is TGTGCCAGCAGTCCTGACAGCTCCCCATCTGGGCAGTTCTTC. Translation: CASSPDSSPSGQFF.